Following are 5 T cell receptor beta chains from one sample sequenced in a study of blood T cell repertoires in COVID-19. TCRdb keeps only in-frame clones here, not all; method: immunoSEQ multiplex PCR. The sample has about 300,000 clones; roughly 86% are singletons. Input material: PBMCs or T cells enriched from blood (not recorded which). All receptors come from a woman in her fifties or sixties who had been exposed to COVID-19.

This clone has just a few counts. The genes are TRBV7-9 and TRBJ1-5; 8 nucleotides agree with TRBD1. Losses at the gene ends were 2 bases for V and 5 bases for J; bases not matched to a gene: 8. This CDR3 is built from 16 residues. Germline lookup yields CDR1 SEHNR and CDR2 FQNEAQ (reference sequence). In nucleotides, the CDR3 is TGTGCCAGCAGCTTACTGGGACAGGTAGATCATCAGCCCCAGCATTTT. This gives the protein CASSLLGQVDHQPQHF.

The table lists this clone with a count of one. The chain carries TRBV5-1 and TRBJ2-7; 8 positions match TRBD2. The length of the CDR3 is 14 residues. V was pared by 4 bases and J by 0 bases, with 3 bases of the junction left unmatched. The germline V gene encodes CDR1 SGHRS and CDR2 YFSETQ. The CDR3 DNA is TGCGCCAGCAGCAATAGCGGGGCCTCCTACGAGCAGTACTTC. This codes for CASSNSGASYEQYF.

The chain has TRBV28 and TRBJ1-4; 9 nucleotides agree with TRBD1. V gave up 3 bases and J gave up 7 bases; unmatched junction bases: 3. Germline loops: CDR1 MDHEN, CDR2 SYDVKM. This CDR3 is built from 14 residues. CDR3 loop: CASSFWDRVEKLFF. The CDR3 nucleotides are TGTGCCAGCAGTTTCTGGGACAGGGTTGAAAAACTGTTTTTT.

The CDR3 region has the DNA TGTGCCAGCAGTTTACCCCCCCAGGACAGGGGCGGCCAGCCCCAGCATTTT. Residues: CASSLPPQDRGGQPQHF. This chain uses TRBV28 with TRBJ1-5, with 9 bases matching TRBD1. Germline assignment: CDR1 MDHEN and CDR2 SYDVKM. The CDR3 loop spans 17 amino acids. The V and J ends lost 2 bases and 7 bases, in that order; junction bases with no gene match: 12.

The chain is built from TRBV24-1 and TRBJ2-2; 8 bases are shared with TRBD1. J was trimmed by 4 bases and V by 8 bases; bases with no gene match: 5. The germline gives CDR1 KGHDR, CDR2 SFDVKD. The CDR3 is 14 amino acids. CDR3 sequence: CATKGQGLTGELFF. The CDR3 nucleotides are TGTGCCACCAAAGGACAGGGCCTCACCGGGGAGCTGTTTTTT.